A single sample is the source of the 9 T cell receptor beta chains below, sequenced in a study of T cells in Graves' hyperthyroidism and ophthalmopathy. The investigators amplified TCR beta CDR3 regions from RNA transcripts. First-round RT-PCR with HTBI primers amplified the TCR CDR3 region. TCRdb fed the multiplex PCR reads into MiXCR, producing one record per CDR3 protein. The sample lists hundreds of thousands of distinct CDR3 sequences, approximately 15% occurring once. Sequencing was done on a sample of blood. The receptors derive from a woman younger than 35 with Graves' hyperthyroidism.

This clonotype appeared a few times. The CDR3 DNA sequence: TGTGCCTGGAGCTCCGGGACCCACGAGCAGTACTTC. Amino acids: CAWSSGTHEQYF. This chain links TRBV30 with TRBJ2-7; D tentatively fits TRBD1 or TRBD2 (5 bases each). Germline CDR1 and CDR2: GTSNPN and SVGIG (reference sequence). This CDR3 spans 12 amino acids. Trimming cost V 3 bases and J 5 bases, with 11 bases left between them.

This clonotype was counted between two and nine times. The chain has TRBV20-1 and TRBJ2-5; 10 bases align to TRBD2. Germline V gene data show CDR1 as DFQATT and CDR2 as SNEGSKA (reference sequence). There are 16 residues in the CDR3. V dropped 0 bases and J dropped 5; count of bases not matched to a gene: 9. CDR3: CSARDRSGRGPETQYF. The CDR3 region has the DNA TGCAGTGCTAGAGATCGAAGCGGGAGGGGGCCGGAGACCCAGTACTTC.

The CDR3 DNA reads TGTGCCAGCAGCCGGGACGCAAGTCCTGAAGCTTTCTTT. This translates into CASSRDASPEAFF. The J gene is TRBJ1-1, the V gene TRBV6-1; D is possibly TRBD1 (5 bases). The CDR3 extends over 13 amino acids. Germline V gives CDR1 MNHNS, CDR2 SASEGT. Trimming shortened V by 6 bases and J by 6 bases, and 14 bases separated the two germline ends.

This clonotype was seen repeatedly, ten times or more. This rearrangement joins TRBV7-3 to TRBJ1-6; unclear D gene. V lost 6 bases to trimming and J lost 8 bases, with 11 bases between them. The CDR3 extends over 13 amino acids. The germline gives CDR1 SGHTA, CDR2 FQGTGA. The CDR3 protein is CASRSSEDSPLHF. The CDR3 DNA follows: TGTGCCAGCAGGTCCTCCGAGGATTCACCCCTCCACTTT.

The chain is built from TRBV7-9 and TRBJ2-7; D ambiguous. The CDR3 is 12 residues long. Trimming cost V 4 bases and J 7 bases, with 11 bases left between them. The germline V gene encodes CDR1 SEHNR and CDR2 FQNEAQ (reference sequence). The DNA of the CDR3 is TGTGCCAGCAGCTCGGACGGACGGGAGCAGTACTTC. Its protein is CASSSDGREQYF.

Many counts were recorded for this clonotype. The V and J genes are TRBV28 and TRBJ1-5; D unclear. Trimming removed 3 bases at V and 6 bases at J, with 9 bases between. CDR1 is MDHEN and CDR2 is SYDVKM in the germline V gene. This CDR3 has 13 amino acids. This chain's CDR3 is CASSLSSLQPQHF. The CDR3 DNA is TGTGCCAGCAGTTTGTCATCCCTTCAGCCCCAGCATTTT.

The table lists this clonotype with a few counts. The chain joins TRBV6-1 to TRBJ2-7; 13 nucleotides agree with TRBD2. The CDR3 totals 16 residues. The V segment lost 8 bases and the J segment 4 bases; nucleotides outside the gene matches: 11. The germline gives CDR1 MNHNS, CDR2 SASEGT. CDR3 DNA sequence: TGTGCCAGCGCTCTACTAGCGGGAGGGAAGGTATACGAGCAGTACTTC. Translated, it gives CASALLAGGKVYEQYF.

This clonotype was seen many times. The chain uses TRBV13 and TRBJ1-2; 8 bases match TRBD1. The CDR3 sequence is 15 residues long. Per germline, CDR1 PRHDT and CDR2 FYEKMQ (reference sequence). Unmatched junction bases numbered 11, after V lost 4 bases and J lost 7 bases. This CDR3 reads CASSSTPQGALGYTF. The CDR3 nucleotides read TGTGCCAGCAGCTCAACACCCCAGGGGGCTCTTGGCTACACCTTC.

This clonotype showed up many times. The chain employs TRBV12-3 or TRBV12-4 and TRBJ1-1; D remains ambiguous. This CDR3 comprises 13 residues. Deletions cut 9 bases from V and 2 bases from J, with 13 bases between. CDR3 protein: CASLDLGNTEAFF. As DNA, the CDR3 is TGTGCCAGTCTCGACCTAGGAAACACTGAAGCTTTCTTT.